Presented here are 25 T cell receptor beta chains from one specimen sequenced in a study of blood T cell repertoires in COVID-19. The method was immunoSEQ multiplex PCR; TCRdb's version includes in-frame clones alone and lacks a portion of them. The sample has 200,000 to 250,000 clones, more than 80% seen once. Sequencing was done on a sample of peripheral blood. These receptors were collected from a man aged 25 to 40 with COVID-19, enrolled during active disease.

V is TRBV24-1 and J is TRBJ1-6; 7 nucleotides align to TRBD1. The germline V gene has CDR1 KGHDR and CDR2 SFDVKD. The length of the CDR3 is 14 residues. V was pared by 8 bases and J by 7 bases, with 7 bases of the junction left unmatched. The CDR3 nucleotides read TGTGCCACCAATAGGACAGGATTAAATTCACCCCTCCACTTT. It translates to CATNRTGLNSPLHF.

This clone was seen only a few times. This rearrangement joins TRBV4-3 to TRBJ2-1; the match to TRBD1 covers 8 bases. Unmatched junction bases numbered 2, after V lost 2 bases and J lost 8 bases. The CDR3 is 13 residues long. Germline V lookup: CDR1 LGHNA, CDR2 YSLEER. CDR3 DNA: TGCGCCAGCAGCCAAACAGGGGGGTATGAGCAGTTCTTC. Its translation is CASSQTGGYEQFF.

V and J are TRBV19 and TRBJ1-5, with 8 bases aligning to TRBD1. CDR3 length: 13 residues. V shed 10 bases, J shed 5 bases, and the junction held 7 bases outside the gene matches. The germline V gene encodes CDR1 LNHDA and CDR2 SQIVND (reference sequence). The CDR3 DNA reads as TGTGCCACCGTAGACAGGGGTTATCAGCCCCAGCATTTT. This codes for CATVDRGYQPQHF.

V is TRBV30 and J is TRBJ1-2, with 8 bases aligning to TRBD1. The CDR3 has 12 amino acids. V gave up 4 bases and J gave up 4 bases; unmatched junction bases: 2. Germline CDR1 GTSNPN, CDR2 SVGIG (reference sequence). The CDR3 sequence: CAWNTGGYGYTF. The CDR3 DNA sequence: TGTGCCTGGAATACAGGGGGCTATGGCTACACCTTC. Supplemented by reference TRBV30 and TRBJ1-2, the full variable domain reads SQTIHQWPATLVQPVGSPLSLECTVEGTSNPNLYWYRQAAGRGLQLLFYSVGIGQISSEVPQNLSASRPQDRQFILSSKKLLLSDSGFYLCAWNTGGYGYTFGSGTRLTVV.

J is TRBJ2-3 and V is TRBV29-1, with a tentative D call TRBD1 (5 bases). Germline values: CDR1 SQVTM, CDR2 ANQGSEA. The CDR3 contains 13 residues. Trimming took 1 base from V and 2 from J, leaving 7 bases between them. As DNA, the CDR3 is TGCAGCGTTGAAGGACAGCTCACAGATACGCAGTATTTT. Translation gives CSVEGQLTDTQYF.

This chain joins TRBV11-3 and TRBJ2-3; 11 nucleotides align to TRBD1. Germline V gene lookup returns CDR1 SGHNT and CDR2 YENEEA. CDR3 length: 16 amino acids. V lost 5 bases, J lost 4 bases, and 8 bases stayed unmatched. The CDR3: CASSTGTGGLSDTQYF. CDR3 bases: TGTGCCAGCAGCACAGGGACAGGGGGACTTTCAGATACGCAGTATTTT.

The chain joins TRBV18 to TRBJ2-3; TRBD1 is a possible D gene (6 bases). Germline values: CDR1 KGHSH, CDR2 LQKENI. The CDR3 sequence is 16 residues long. V gave up 2 bases and J gave up 1 base, with 13 bases separating them. CDR3 nucleotide sequence: TGTGCCAGCTCACCAGCCGCGGCAGGGGGCACAGATACGCAGTATTTT. It specifies CASSPAAAGGTDTQYF.

This clone came up once. The chain links TRBV9 to TRBJ2-2; TRBD2 aligns across 10 bases. The CDR3 contains 18 residues. V lost 5 bases, J lost 2 bases, and 12 bases stayed unmatched. Germline CDR1 SGDLS, CDR2 YYNGEE. CDR3: CASSHQVGTSANTGELFF. The CDR3 region has the DNA TGTGCCAGCAGTCATCAAGTCGGGACTAGCGCCAACACCGGGGAGCTGTTTTTT.

The chain links TRBV6-5 to TRBJ1-2; D might be TRBD1 (6 bases). CDR1 is MNHEY and CDR2 is SVGAGI in the germline V gene. This CDR3 region has 14 residues. The V gene lost 6 bases and the J gene lost 7 bases, with 18 bases spanning the gap. The CDR3 region is CASSPGLNRAGYTF. CDR3 bases: TGTGCCAGCAGCCCAGGCCTAAACAGGGCTGGCTACACCTTC.

The chain joins TRBV24-1 to TRBJ1-5; D remains unclear. The CDR3 spans 13 residues. CDR1 is KGHDR, CDR2 SFDVKD, per germline. Between the trimmed V and J ends, which lost 7 bases and 4 bases, there was a span of 10 bases. The CDR3 nucleotides read TGTGCCACCAGAGAAACCAGTAATCAGCCCCAGCATTTT. Protein sequence: CATRETSNQPQHF.

The V gene is TRBV29-1, the J gene TRBJ2-7; possibly TRBD2 for D (5 bases). The CDR3 extends over 14 amino acids. Germline V lookup: CDR1 SQVTM, CDR2 ANQGSEA. The V end was cut by 4 bases, the J end by 3 bases, with 16 bases between. CDR3: CSVVGGNKGYEQYF. In nucleotides, the CDR3 is TGCAGCGTTGTCGGAGGAAACAAGGGCTACGAGCAGTACTTC.

The CDR3 coding sequence is TGCGCCAGCAGCTCGGGGACAGGGGACACTGAAGCTTTCTTT. Translated: CASSSGTGDTEAFF. The gene calls are TRBV5-1 and TRBJ1-1; 10 positions match TRBD1. Germline lookup yields CDR1 SGHRS and CDR2 YFSETQ. V shed 3 bases, J shed 3 bases, and the junction held 2 bases outside the gene matches. This CDR3 contains 14 residues. Filled out from reference TRBV5-1 and TRBJ1-1, the complete variable domain reads KAGVTQTPRYLIKTRGQQVTLSCSPISGHRSVSWYQQTPGQGLQFLFEYFSETQRNKGNFPGRFSGRQFSNSRSEMNVSTLELGDSALYLCASSSGTGDTEAFFGQGTRLTVV.

The chain joins TRBV5-4 to TRBJ1-4; TRBD1 agrees at 9 bases. The CDR3 is made up of 15 amino acids. V lost 3 bases to trimming and J lost 5 bases; unmatched junction nucleotides: 5. CDR1 is SGHNT, CDR2 YYREEE, per germline (reference sequence). CDR3 in DNA: TGTGCCAGCAGCTCCGGACAGGGGTTAAATGAAAAACTGTTTTTT. Protein product: CASSSGQGLNEKLFF.

The chain joins TRBV5-4 to TRBJ2-2; no firm D call. Germline V gene data show CDR1 as SGHNT and CDR2 as YYREEE (reference sequence). The CDR3 length is 14 residues. Trimming took 6 bases from V and 1 from J, leaving 10 bases between them. CDR3 nucleotide sequence: TGTGCCAGCACCCTCGACAAGAACACCGGGGAGCTGTTTTTT. Translating it yields CASTLDKNTGELFF.

This chain connects TRBV6-6 to TRBJ2-7, with a tentative D call TRBD2 (6 bases). The V end was cut by 5 bases, the J end by 3 bases, with 17 bases between. Germline V CDR1 and CDR2: MNHNY, SVGAGI (reference sequence). There are 15 residues in the CDR3. The CDR3 sequence: CASSPGGDRFYEQYF. The CDR3 nucleotides are TGTGCCAGCAGTCCCGGCGGGGATAGGTTCTACGAGCAGTACTTC.

This clone was counted only a few times. The genes are TRBV6-5 and TRBJ1-1; TRBD1 agrees at 7 bases. The germline CDR1 and CDR2 sequences are MNHEY and SVGAGI. The CDR3 length is 14 residues. Trimming took 7 bases from V and 2 from J; bases not matched to a gene: 7. This chain's CDR3 is CASNLGDSNTEAFF. Here the CDR3 DNA reads TGTGCCAGCAATCTGGGGGACAGCAACACTGAAGCTTTCTTT.

The chain carries TRBV19 and TRBJ2-5, with TRBD2 matching 11 bases. The germline V gene has CDR1 LNHDA and CDR2 SQIVND (reference sequence). The CDR3 totals 15 residues. V shed 6 bases, J shed 2 bases, and the junction held 5 bases outside the gene matches. The DNA for the CDR3 is TGTGCCAGTAGGGGACTAGCGGCCGCACAAGAGACCCAGTACTTC. This translates into CASRGLAAAQETQYF.

This chain joins TRBV7-3 and TRBJ2-3; maybe TRBD2 (6 bases). Trimming took 5 bases from V and 5 from J, leaving 20 bases between them. Germline loops: CDR1 SGHTA, CDR2 FQGTGA. This CDR3 has 16 residues. The CDR3 is CASSLWPSGELDTQYF. The DNA of the CDR3 is TGTGCCAGCAGCCTCTGGCCCTCGGGAGAATTAGATACGCAGTATTTT.

This clone was observed a single time. The chain is built from TRBV19 and TRBJ1-1; D might be TRBD1 (6 bases). Germline-derived CDR1 and CDR2 are LNHDA and SQIVND (reference sequence). The CDR3 extends over 13 amino acids. With 6 bases removed from V and 3 bases from J, the gap between germline ends came to 11 bases. The CDR3 nucleotides are TGTGCCAGTAGCTCCCAGGGGCACACTGAAGCTTTCTTT. Amino acids: CASSSQGHTEAFF. Full variable domain (missing parts from reference TRBV19 and TRBJ1-1): DGGITQSPKYLFRKEGQNVTLSCEQNLNHDAMYWYRQDPGQGLRLIYYSQIVNDFQKGDIAEGYSVSREKKESFPLTVTSAQKNPTAFYLCASSSQGHTEAFFGQGTRLTVV.

This chain connects TRBV3-1 (or the pseudogene TRBV3-2) to TRBJ1-1; D not resolved. The CDR3 length is 15 residues. From germline, CDR1 is LGHDT and CDR2 YNNKEL (reference sequence). The V end lost 1 base, the J end lost 0 bases, and 9 bases lay between the germline ends. The CDR3 spells CASSQAEVMNTEAFF. The CDR3 nucleotides read TGTGCCAGCAGCCAAGCCGAGGTTATGAACACTGAAGCTTTCTTT.

V and J are TRBV20-1 and TRBJ1-2; D is possibly TRBD1 (5 bases). The CDR3 loop spans 11 amino acids. V lost 0 bases and J 12 bases, leaving 11 bases between the germline ends. The germline CDR1 and CDR2 sequences are DFQATT and SNEGSKA (reference sequence). The CDR3, as DNA: TGCAGTGCTAGAGATCTCGGGGGAAACACCTTC. As protein: CSARDLGGNTF.

The chain is built from TRBV4-1 and TRBJ1-5; D possibly corresponds to TRBD1 (6 bases). The CDR3 runs 17 residues. V lost 0 bases to trimming and J lost 1 base, with 13 bases between them. The germline V gene encodes CDR1 MGHRA and CDR2 YSYEKL. CDR3 sequence reads: CASSQEGNRVSNQPQHF. In DNA, the CDR3 is TGCGCCAGCAGCCAAGAAGGGAACAGGGTGAGCAATCAGCCCCAGCATTTT.

The CDR3 region has the DNA TGTGCCTGGAATTCCTCCCCGAACACCGGGGAGCTGTTTTTT. Translation: CAWNSSPNTGELFF. The V gene is TRBV30, the J gene TRBJ2-2; no clear D gene. The V gene's germline CDR1 is GTSNPN and CDR2 SVGIG (reference sequence). This CDR3 region has 14 residues. Trimming removed 4 bases at V and 0 bases at J, with 9 bases between.

The chain recombines TRBV3-1 (or the pseudogene TRBV3-2) with TRBJ2-2, with TRBD2 identical over 12 bases. Trimming at V came to 6 bases and at J to 5 bases, leaving 4 bases not matched to a gene. The germline V gene encodes CDR1 LGHDT and CDR2 YNNKEL (reference sequence). CDR3 size: 15 residues. The CDR3 bases are TGTGCCAGCAGACTAGCGGGAGGAGGGACCGGGGAGCTGTTTTTT. Amino acid sequence: CASRLAGGGTGELFF.

The genes are TRBV24-1 and TRBJ2-3; TRBD1 is a possible D gene (6 bases). CDR1 is KGHDR and CDR2 is SFDVKD in the germline V gene. CDR3 size: 15 residues. V was pared by 2 bases and J by 2 bases, with 10 bases between. The CDR3 DNA follows: TGTGCCACCAGTGATTCCGGGACATACACAGATACGCAGTATTTT. Protein sequence: CATSDSGTYTDTQYF.